The present entry profiles one T cell receptor (beta chain) with its context. What antigen it recognizes has not been identified. No base qualities exist here, and no much larger clone lies one base off it. The entry originates in a study of identifying expanded T cells in peripheral blood (dated 2019 in TCRdb). Background on the whole study: Separate aliquots of the same genomic DNA pool were sequenced to produce technical replicates, and four replicates were compared in pairs.

The paper as a whole reports these results and caveats: The authors expected biological variance in healthy repertoires might increase further over much longer intervals such as months to years. The binomial model flagged about 1.2 differentially abundant clones between technical replicates, compared with about 17 over around 2 weeks and 19 over four weeks. Across all healthy donors, variance in clone template counts between two-week samples was found to increase significantly with total template count. Across all healthy-donor time intervals, the beta-binomial model significantly cut both the number of clones called differentially abundant and the false-positive rate.

The germline V gene yields SNHLY for CDR1 and FYNNEI for CDR2. The germline ends are 6 bases apart after V is trimmed by 6 bases and J by 0 bases. Measured from the cysteine to the phenylalanine, the CDR3 is 13 residues long. The read is trimmed to its CDR3 DNA, 39 bases read in frame from base 1. No immune events, such as infections, were documented for the healthy donors during the collection period. Time-dependent variance in a beta-binomial model of T-cell clone differential abundance was calibrated using healthy-donor blood repertoires as a training cohort. The training cohort included around 10 healthy donors, of whom 3 were female and 7 were male. On average the donors were around 39 years old, and their ages spanned roughly 29 to 70 years. Whole blood from each healthy donor was obtained from a commercial supplier and was collected at three time points roughly 13 days apart. For immunosequencing, genomic DNA was extracted from unsorted whole blood.

TCRbeta CDR3 regions were profiled with the immunoSEQ Assay using bias-controlled multiplex PCR amplification of genomic DNA. Per the authors' processing: The absolute abundance of each unique TCRbeta CDR3 region was quantified after sequences were collapsed and filtered. Two models were used to test differential abundance: a binomial model (Fisher-equivalent) and a beta-binomial model that adds time-dependent variance fitted from healthy donors. Clones with fewer than 5 combined templates were removed, and a clone was called differentially abundant if the clone's Benjamini-Hochberg FDR was below 0.01. The form v = (b*log(k)+a)^2 was used to model beta-binomial variance as a function of total template count across the two samples. Not all clones reach the TCRdb copy of this immuneACCESS table, which keeps in-frame sequences only. Checked studies attribute under half of the gap to unresolved V genes and leave the rest unexplained. Clonal size and the V and J genes are those of that table, whereas D and trimming came from the DNA. Present in this sample are 75,000 to 95,000 clones, roughly 85% of which were seen just once. 3.5% to 5% of the sample rests with the top ten.

In this chain, TRBV2 is recombined with TRBJ1-5, with the D gene not confidently named. The sequence was collected from a person aged 18 to 75 in good health. Sequenced: blood. The CDR3 in this case is CASSRNSNQPQHF. The DNA sequence reads TGTGCCAGCAGCCGCAATAGCAATCAGCCCCAGCATTTT.